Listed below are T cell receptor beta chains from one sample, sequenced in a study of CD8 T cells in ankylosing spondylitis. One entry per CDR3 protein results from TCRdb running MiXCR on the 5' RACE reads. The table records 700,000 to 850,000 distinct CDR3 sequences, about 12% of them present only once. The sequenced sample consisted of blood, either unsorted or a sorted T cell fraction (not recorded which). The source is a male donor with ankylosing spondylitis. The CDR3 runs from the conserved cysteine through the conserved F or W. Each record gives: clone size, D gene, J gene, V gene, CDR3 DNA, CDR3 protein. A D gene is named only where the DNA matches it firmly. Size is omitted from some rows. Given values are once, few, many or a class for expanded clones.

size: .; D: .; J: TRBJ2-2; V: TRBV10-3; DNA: TGTGCCATAGCGGGAACAGGGGCCGGGGAGCTGTTTTTT; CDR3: CAIAGTGAGELFF
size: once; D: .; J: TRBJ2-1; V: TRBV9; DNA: TGTGCCAGCAGCCCCGGGACGCCGTCCTACAATGAGCAGTTCTTC; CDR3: CASSPGTPSYNEQFF
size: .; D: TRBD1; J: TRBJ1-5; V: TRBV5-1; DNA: TGCGCCAGCAGGGCGGACAGGGGTCAGCCCCAGCATTTT; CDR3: CASRADRGQPQHF
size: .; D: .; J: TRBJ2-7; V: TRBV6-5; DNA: TGTGCCAGCATTAACAGATTCTCCTACGAGCAGTACTTC; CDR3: CASINRFSYEQYF
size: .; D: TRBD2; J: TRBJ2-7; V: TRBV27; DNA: TGTGCCAGCAGTTTATCTGGCGGGAGAAACTCCTACGAGCAGTACTTC; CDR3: CASSLSGGRNSYEQYF
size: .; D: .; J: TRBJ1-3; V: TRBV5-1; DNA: TGCGCCAGCAGCCCCGGAGAAAACACCATATATTTT; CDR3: CASSPGENTIYF
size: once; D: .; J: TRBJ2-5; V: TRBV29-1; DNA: TGCAGCTCAACCCGAGGGGTAGAGACCCAGTACTTC; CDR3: CSSTRGVETQYF
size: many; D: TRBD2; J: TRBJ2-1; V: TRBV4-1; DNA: TGCGCCAGCAGCCCTGGACTAGCGGGAGTAGGGGAGCAGTTCTTC; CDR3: CASSPGLAGVGEQFF
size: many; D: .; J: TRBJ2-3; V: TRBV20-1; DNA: TGCAGTGCCAGGGTCCCCTTAGATACGCAGTATTTT; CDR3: CSARVPLDTQYF
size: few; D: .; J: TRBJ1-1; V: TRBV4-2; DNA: TGTGCCAGCAGTCTTCGTAACCGCGGCACTGAAGCTTTCTTT; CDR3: CASSLRNRGTEAFF
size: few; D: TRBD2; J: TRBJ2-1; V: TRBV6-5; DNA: TGTGCCAGCAGTTACGGTCCAGCGGGAGGGAATGAGCAGTTCTTC; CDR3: CASSYGPAGGNEQFF
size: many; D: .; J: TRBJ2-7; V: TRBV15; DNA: TGTGCCACCAGCAGAGATACACCCTACGAGCAGTACTTC; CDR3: CATSRDTPYEQYF
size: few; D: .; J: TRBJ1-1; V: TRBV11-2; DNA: TGTGCCAGCAGCTTCCGGAGGGCCACTGAAGCTTTCTTT; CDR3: CASSFRRATEAFF
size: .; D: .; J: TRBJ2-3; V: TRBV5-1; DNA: TGCGCCAGCAGCGACCGACTGTTTTCTAGCACAGATACGCAGTATTTT; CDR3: CASSDRLFSSTDTQYF